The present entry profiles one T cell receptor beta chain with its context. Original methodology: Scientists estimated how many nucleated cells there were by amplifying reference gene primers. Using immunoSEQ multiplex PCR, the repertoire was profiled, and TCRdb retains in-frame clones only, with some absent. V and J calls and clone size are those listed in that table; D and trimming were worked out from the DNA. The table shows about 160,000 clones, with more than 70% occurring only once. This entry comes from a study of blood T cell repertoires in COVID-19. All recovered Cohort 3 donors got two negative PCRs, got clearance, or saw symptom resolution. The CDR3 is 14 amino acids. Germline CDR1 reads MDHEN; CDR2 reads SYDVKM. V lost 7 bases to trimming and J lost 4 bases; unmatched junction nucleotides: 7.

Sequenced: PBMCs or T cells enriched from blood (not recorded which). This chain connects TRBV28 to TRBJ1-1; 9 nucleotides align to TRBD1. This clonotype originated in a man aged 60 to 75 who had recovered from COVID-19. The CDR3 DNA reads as TGTGCCAGCATCCCACAGGGGGCTCTCACTGAAGCTTTCTTT. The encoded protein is CASIPQGALTEAFF.